These 15 T cell receptor beta chains were all obtained from the same sample, sequenced in a study of shared clonotypes between healthy human individuals. Sequencing used immunoSEQ multiplex PCR; TCRdb keeps in-frame clones, though not all of them. Of around 990,000 clones in the sample, 70% to 85% were seen once. Sequenced input: memory CD4+ T cells from PBMCs. This sample's subset: CD45RA-negative fraction. These receptors were obtained from a man between 18 and 29 years old in good health. Some clones in this sample may be carry-over from other donors' samples.

Remarks on this clone: Only one base separates this from a far larger clonotype, so it likely reflects a read error. The sample has other DNA sequences that encode this CDR3 too. The genes are TRBV6-5 and TRBJ2-7; 15 bases align to TRBD2. V gave up 6 bases and J gave up 7 bases; unmatched junction bases: 7. Germline V gene lookup returns CDR1 MNHEY and CDR2 SVGAGI. The CDR3 runs 15 residues. The CDR3 loop is CASSRTSGRAWEQYF. CDR3 DNA: TGTGCCAGCAGCCGGACTAGCGGGAGGGCCTGGGAGCAGTACTTC.

V usage is TRBV5-1 and J usage is TRBJ1-1; 8 nucleotides agree with TRBD1. Germline CDR1 and CDR2: SGHRS and YFSETQ. V lost 4 bases to trimming and J lost 6 bases; unmatched junction nucleotides: 11. The CDR3 totals 15 residues. CDR3 loop: CASSLGGTGNAEAFF. Written as DNA, the CDR3 is TGCGCCAGCAGCCTTGGGGGGACAGGTAACGCTGAAGCTTTCTTT.

This clone was counted only a few times. The V and J genes are TRBV28 and TRBJ2-6, with D possibly TRBD2 on 6 matching bases. The germline gives CDR1 MDHEN, CDR2 SYDVKM. The CDR3 is 17 residues long. The V end lost 2 bases, the J end lost 4 bases, and 15 bases lay between the germline ends. The CDR3 spells CASSLRGTRPGANVLTF. For the CDR3, the DNA is TGTGCCAGCAGTTTACGCGGGACGCGGCCCGGGGCCAACGTCCTGACTTTC. The whole variable domain, remainder taken from reference TRBV28 and TRBJ2-6, is DVKVTQSSRYLVKRTGEKVFLECVQDMDHENMFWYRQDPGLGLRLIYFSYDVKMKEKGDIPEGYSVSREKKERFSLILESASTNQTSMYLCASSLRGTRPGANVLTFGAGSRLTVL.

The chain couples TRBV6-6 to TRBJ2-7; D perhaps matches TRBD2 (5 bases). CDR3 size: 13 residues. The germline gives CDR1 MNHNY, CDR2 SVGAGI (reference sequence). The V and J ends lost 2 bases and 6 bases respectively, with 11 bases between them. In nucleotides, the CDR3 is TGTGCCAGCAGTTACCTGAGGGCGGGCGAGCAGTACTTC. Translated: CASSYLRAGEQYF.

CDR3 nucleotide sequence: TGTGCCAGCAGTGAATCAGGTTTTGAGGGGGTCTATGGCTACACCTTC. Its translation is CASSESGFEGVYGYTF. This sequence joins TRBV25-1 and TRBJ1-2; a weak D match, TRBD1 (6 bases). V lost 1 base to trimming and J lost 4 bases, with 16 bases between them. In germline, CDR1 is MGHDK, CDR2 SYGVNS. The CDR3 covers 16 residues.

The chain couples TRBV11-3 to TRBJ2-5; TRBD1 aligns across 8 bases. Germline trimming cut 1 base from V and 1 base from J; bases unmatched to any gene: 5. The CDR3 spans 16 residues. The V gene's germline CDR1 is SGHNT and CDR2 YENEEA. As DNA, the CDR3 is TGTGCCAGCAGCTTAGGCCAGGGGGCCCTCCAAGAGACCCAGTACTTC. This sequence encodes CASSLGQGALQETQYF.

The CDR3 bases are TGTGCCAGCAGCCTTCGCTCGAAAGATACGCAGTATTTT. Residues: CASSLRSKDTQYF. The chain joins TRBV14 to TRBJ2-3, with D unclear. Trimming took off 4 bases at V and 5 bases at J, with 10 bases between the two ends. This CDR3 contains 13 residues. The germline gives CDR1 SGHDN, CDR2 FVKESK. The whole variable domain, remainder taken from reference TRBV14 and TRBJ2-3, is EAGVTQFPSHSVIEKGQTVTLRCDPISGHDNLYWYRRVMGKEIKFLLHFVKESKQDESGMPNNRFLAERTGGTYSTLKVQPAELEDSGVYFCASSLRSKDTQYFGPGTRLTVL.

J is TRBJ2-6 and V is TRBV9; the D gene could be TRBD1 or TRBD2 (5 bases each). CDR3 length: 17 residues. Germline CDR1 SGDLS, CDR2 YYNGEE. V lost 0 bases, J lost 0 bases, and 10 bases lay in between. CDR3 sequence reads: CASSVEGRLSGANVLTF. In DNA, the CDR3 is TGTGCCAGCAGCGTAGAGGGACGTCTCTCTGGGGCCAACGTCCTGACTTTC.

The CDR3 region is CASSKGDSNQPQHF. The DNA of the CDR3 is TGTGCCAGCAGCAAAGGGGACTCCAATCAGCCCCAGCATTTT. The gene calls are TRBV21-1 and TRBJ1-5. TRBV21-1 constitutes a pseudogene. The CDR3 sequence is 14 residues long.

Only a few counts were recorded for this clone. The CDR3 is CASRLVVTLGYGYTF. CDR3 DNA sequence: TGTGCAAGTCGCTTAGTTGTGACACTCGGATATGGCTACACCTTC. The V call is TRBV12-2, the J call TRBJ1-2; the table's D call, TRBD1, has no DNA check behind it. TRBV12-2 represents a pseudogene. The length of the CDR3 is 15 residues.

This clone was seen just once. The chain uses TRBV7-2 and TRBJ1-1; 7 bases align to TRBD1. The CDR3 loop spans 14 amino acids. Germline V gene lookup returns CDR1 SGHTA and CDR2 FQGNSA. V was pared by 4 bases and J by 5 bases, with 7 bases of the junction left unmatched. The chain's CDR3 is CASSSYRGWTEAFF. In DNA, the CDR3 is TGTGCCAGCAGCTCCTACAGGGGTTGGACTGAAGCTTTCTTT.

This chain uses TRBV7-9 with TRBJ1-1, with D maybe TRBD1 (5 bases). This CDR3 has 14 amino acids. V dropped 2 bases and J dropped 4 bases, with 11 bases sitting between them. Germline V lookup: CDR1 SEHNR, CDR2 FQNEAQ (reference sequence). CDR3 loop: CASSLQGGITEAFF. The CDR3 region has the DNA TGTGCCAGCAGCTTACAGGGAGGTATCACTGAAGCTTTCTTT. The entire variable domain, with the rest obtained from reference TRBV7-9 and TRBJ1-1, is as follows: DTGVSQNPRHKITKRGQNVTFRCDPISEHNRLYWYRQTLGQGPEFLTYFQNEAQLEKSRLLSDRFSAERPKGSFSTLEIQRTEQGDSAMYLCASSLQGGITEAFFGQGTRLTVV.

In nucleotides, the CDR3 is TGCGCCAGCAGTGCATTGGGGATTGCAAAACTGTTTTTT. This sequence encodes CASSALGIAKLFF. The V gene is TRBV10-2, the J gene TRBJ1-4; no clear D gene. This CDR3 has 13 amino acids. CDR1 and CDR2 from the germline V gene are WSHSY and SAAADI. Trimming left V 4 bases short and J 10 bases short, with 13 bases between.

The V gene is TRBV7-2, the J gene TRBJ2-3; 11 bases are shared with TRBD2. The CDR3 covers 14 residues. Trimming cost V 5 bases and J 4 bases; bases outside gene matches: 2. The germline V gene has CDR1 SGHTA and CDR2 FQGNSA. CDR3 nucleotides: TGTGCCAGCAGCCCGGGACTAGCGGCAGATACGCAGTATTTT. Protein product: CASSPGLAADTQYF.

The chain couples TRBV6-5 to TRBJ2-1; 11 nucleotides agree with TRBD2. Germline trimming cut 4 bases from V and 7 bases from J; bases unmatched to any gene: 6. CDR1 MNHEY and CDR2 SVGAGI come from the germline V gene. The CDR3 spans 15 residues. CDR3 DNA: TGTGCCAGCAGTTCGACACTAGCGGGAGATAATGAGCAGTTCTTC. Its translation: CASSSTLAGDNEQFF.